This T cell receptor (beta chain) originates from a study of spatial heterogeneity in lung cancer. Study-wide results and caveats: The appearance of ubiquitous expanded tumor TCRs in blood was greater at resection than follow-up.

The CDR3 covers 13 residues. Germline V gene sequence: CDR1 SGHRS, CDR2 YFSETQ. V was pared by 7 bases and J by 4 bases, with 7 bases of the junction left unmatched. Stated time point: sample taken at primary tumor resection. The donors comprised around 72 untreated early-stage non-small cell lung cancer patients. Sequencing was performed on whole RNA extracted from tumor and nontumor lung tissue, or from frozen PBMC, and the material was left unsorted. This clonotype showed up just a few times. What it binds is not known. Every TCR cDNA molecule carried a tag that served as a unique molecular identifier. TCRdb passed the 5' RACE reads through MiXCR, listing each CDR3 protein once. This sample has 30,000 to 45,000 distinct CDR3 sequences, with 7% to 7.5% found just once.

Sequences were derived from PBMCs, sampled at surgery. The source is a female donor with early-stage non-small cell lung cancer. J is TRBJ1-1 and V is TRBV5-1; 7 positions match TRBD1. The CDR3 here is CASGGQGGTEAFF. The CDR3 DNA reads as TGCGCCAGCGGGGGCCAGGGGGGCACTGAAGCTTTCTTT.